This T cell receptor (beta chain) was found in a study of blood T cell repertoires in COVID-19. Whole-study context: COVID-19 samples from acute and convalescent phases originated in the United States, Italy and Spain. In each case, the material was cDNA or gDNA derived from T cells, B-cell-depleted T cells, or PBMCs.

Original methodology: Scientists estimated how many nucleated cells there were by amplifying reference gene primers. Profiled with immunoSEQ multiplex PCR; TCRdb holds only in-frame clones, not every one. Clone size and V and J calls were adopted from that table, with D and trimming inferred from the DNA. This table holds around 380,000 clones, about four fifths found once. The CDR3 totals 16 residues. The chain links TRBV21-1 to TRBJ2-3; the table names TRBD2, a call not compared with the DNA. TRBV21-1 represents a pseudogene. This TCR derives from a human donor with acute or convalescent COVID-19. The donor label of this sample is uncertain. Sequencing was done on a sample of peripheral blood. The CDR3 coding sequence is TGTGCCAGCAGCAGTTCAGGGACTAGCGGCACAGATACGCAGTATTTT. Translation gives CASSSSGTSGTDTQYF.